This T cell receptor beta chain emerged from a study of T cell clusters in autoimmune cytopenias. General observations from the study: Active autoimmune hepatitis patients had roughly 2.7-fold fewer exclusive TRB clusters than healthy donors.

Each sample's input was roughly 230 ng genomic DNA, some 34,000 genome equivalents. One tube held mixed TRB-A and TRB-B primer pools for touch-down PCR. TCRdb re-analyzed the multiplex PCR reads; it lists each CDR3 protein once, without DNA. Found here are approximately 4,100 distinct CDR3 sequences; the top ten clones hold roughly 14%. The CDR3 has 14 residues. CDR1 and CDR2 from the germline V gene are SQVTM and ANQGSEA. This clonotype is large by frequency. Its antigen is unidentified. The same sample was also used in a study of T cell repertoires in aging, cancer and after chemotherapy. That work contributes: Healthy donor repertoires were recorded over several months to years and showed clear clonal overlap. Approximately 10 million TCR reads were in the whole dataset. Rebound thymic output was suggested by rising median generation probability during chemotherapy in each cancer cohort.

Input material: peripheral blood. The receptor's source is a human donor in good health. The rearrangement joins TRBV29-1 to TRBJ1-2; checking the TCRdb D call of TRBD1 is not possible without DNA. Here the CDR3 reads CSAISGTGEWGYTF.